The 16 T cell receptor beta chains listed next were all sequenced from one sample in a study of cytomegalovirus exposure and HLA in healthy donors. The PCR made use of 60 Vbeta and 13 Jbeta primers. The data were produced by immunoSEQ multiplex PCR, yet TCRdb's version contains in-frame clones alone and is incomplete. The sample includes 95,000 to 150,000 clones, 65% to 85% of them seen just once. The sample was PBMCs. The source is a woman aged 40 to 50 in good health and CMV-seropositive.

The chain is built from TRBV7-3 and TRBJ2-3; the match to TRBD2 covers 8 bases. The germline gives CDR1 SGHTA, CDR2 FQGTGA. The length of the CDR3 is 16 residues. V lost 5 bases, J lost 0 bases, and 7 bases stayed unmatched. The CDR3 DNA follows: TGTGCCAGCAGCCGGGGATCTAGCGGGAGCACAGATACGCAGTATTTT. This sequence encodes CASSRGSSGSTDTQYF.

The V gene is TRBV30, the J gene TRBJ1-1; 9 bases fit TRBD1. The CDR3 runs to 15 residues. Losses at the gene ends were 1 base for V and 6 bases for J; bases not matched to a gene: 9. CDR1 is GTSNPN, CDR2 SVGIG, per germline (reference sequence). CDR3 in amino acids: CAWSDPTGGRPEAFF. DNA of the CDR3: TGTGCCTGGAGTGACCCCACAGGGGGCAGGCCTGAAGCTTTCTTT.

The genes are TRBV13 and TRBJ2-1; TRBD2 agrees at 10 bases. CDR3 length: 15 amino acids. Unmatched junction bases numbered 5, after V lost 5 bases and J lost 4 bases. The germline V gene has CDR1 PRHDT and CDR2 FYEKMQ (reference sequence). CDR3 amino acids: CASSVAGGGYNEQFF. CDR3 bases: TGTGCCAGCAGCGTAGCGGGGGGCGGGTACAATGAGCAGTTCTTC.

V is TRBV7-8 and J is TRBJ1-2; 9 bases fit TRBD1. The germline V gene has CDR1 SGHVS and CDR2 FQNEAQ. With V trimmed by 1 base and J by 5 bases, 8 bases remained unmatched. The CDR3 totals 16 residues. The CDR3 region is CASSLDTGGLGYGYTF. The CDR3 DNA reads TGTGCCAGCAGCTTAGATACAGGGGGCCTAGGGTATGGCTACACCTTC.

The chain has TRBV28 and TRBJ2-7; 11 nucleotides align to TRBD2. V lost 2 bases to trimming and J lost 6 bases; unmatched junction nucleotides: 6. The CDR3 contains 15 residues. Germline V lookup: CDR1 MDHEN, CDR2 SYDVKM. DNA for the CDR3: TGTGCCAGCAGTTTACTAGGACTAGCGGGCGGCGAGCAGTACTTC. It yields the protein CASSLLGLAGGEQYF.

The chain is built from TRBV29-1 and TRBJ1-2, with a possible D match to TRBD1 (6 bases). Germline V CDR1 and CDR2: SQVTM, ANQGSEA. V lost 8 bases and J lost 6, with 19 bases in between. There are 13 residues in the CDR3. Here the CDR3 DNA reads TGCAGCATTCCCAGTAGAACAGGGAATGGCTACACCTTC. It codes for CSIPSRTGNGYTF.

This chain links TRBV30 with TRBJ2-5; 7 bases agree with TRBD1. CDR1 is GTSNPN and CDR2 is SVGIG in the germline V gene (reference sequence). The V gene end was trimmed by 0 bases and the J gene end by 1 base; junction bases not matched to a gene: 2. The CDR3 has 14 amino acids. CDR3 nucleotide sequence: TGTGCCTGGAGTGTGGCAGGGGGCCAAGAGACCCAGTACTTC. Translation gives CAWSVAGGQETQYF. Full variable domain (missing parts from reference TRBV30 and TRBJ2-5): SQTIHQWPATLVQPVGSPLSLECTVEGTSNPNLYWYRQAAGRGLQLLFYSVGIGQISSEVPQNLSASRPQDRQFILSSKKLLLSDSGFYLCAWSVAGGQETQYFGPGTRLLVL.

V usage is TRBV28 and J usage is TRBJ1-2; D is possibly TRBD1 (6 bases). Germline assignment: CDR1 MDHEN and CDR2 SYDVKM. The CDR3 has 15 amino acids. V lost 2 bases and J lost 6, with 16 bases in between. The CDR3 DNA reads TGTGCCAGCAGTTTAACCGGGGGGCAAAGGGATGGCTACACCTTC. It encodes CASSLTGGQRDGYTF.

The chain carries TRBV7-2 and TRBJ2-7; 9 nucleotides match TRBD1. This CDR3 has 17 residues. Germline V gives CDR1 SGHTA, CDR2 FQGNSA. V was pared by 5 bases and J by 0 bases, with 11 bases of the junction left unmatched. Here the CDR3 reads CASSLREGQGLSYEQYF. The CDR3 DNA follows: TGTGCCAGCAGCCTTAGGGAGGGACAGGGCCTCTCCTACGAGCAGTACTTC. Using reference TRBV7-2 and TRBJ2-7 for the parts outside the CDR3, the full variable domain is GAGVSQSPSNKVTEKGKDVELRCDPISGHTALYWYRQSLGQGLEFLIYFQGNSAPDKSGLPSDRFSAERTGGSVSTLTIQRTQQEDSAVYLCASSLREGQGLSYEQYFGPGTRLTVT.

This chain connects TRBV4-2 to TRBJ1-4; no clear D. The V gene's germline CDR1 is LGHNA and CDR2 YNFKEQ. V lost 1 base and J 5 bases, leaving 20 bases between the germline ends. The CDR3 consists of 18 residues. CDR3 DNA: TGTGCCAGCAGCCAAGGGATACAATTGAGCGCTGGGAATGAAAAACTGTTTTTT. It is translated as CASSQGIQLSAGNEKLFF.

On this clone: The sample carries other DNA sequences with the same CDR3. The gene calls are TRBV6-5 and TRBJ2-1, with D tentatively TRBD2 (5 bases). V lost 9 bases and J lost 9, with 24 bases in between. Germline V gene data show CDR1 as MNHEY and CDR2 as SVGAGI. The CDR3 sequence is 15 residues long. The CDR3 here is CASGREGLSGSEQFF. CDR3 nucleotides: TGTGCCAGTGGGCGAGAGGGCCTATCGGGTAGTGAGCAGTTCTTC.

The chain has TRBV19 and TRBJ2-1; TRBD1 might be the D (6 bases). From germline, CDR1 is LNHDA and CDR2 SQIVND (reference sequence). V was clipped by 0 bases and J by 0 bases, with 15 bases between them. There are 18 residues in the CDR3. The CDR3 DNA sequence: TGTGCCAGTAGTATAGATCATCAGGGGCCTCTCTCCTACAATGAGCAGTTCTTC. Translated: CASSIDHQGPLSYNEQFF.

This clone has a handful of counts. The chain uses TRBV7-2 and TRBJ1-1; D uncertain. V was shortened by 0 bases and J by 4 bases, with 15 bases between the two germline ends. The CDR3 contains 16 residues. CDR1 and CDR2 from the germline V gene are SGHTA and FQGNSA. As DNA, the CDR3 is TGTGCCAGCAGCTTAGCCACAGCATGGCCAGGCACTGAAGCTTTCTTT. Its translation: CASSLATAWPGTEAFF.

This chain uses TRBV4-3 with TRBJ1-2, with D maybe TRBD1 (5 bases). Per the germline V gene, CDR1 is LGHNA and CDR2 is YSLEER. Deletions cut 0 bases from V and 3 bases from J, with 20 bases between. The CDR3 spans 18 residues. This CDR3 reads CASSQDLTGGRGYYGYTF. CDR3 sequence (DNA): TGCGCCAGCAGCCAAGATCTGACCGGGGGGAGGGGCTACTATGGCTACACCTTC.

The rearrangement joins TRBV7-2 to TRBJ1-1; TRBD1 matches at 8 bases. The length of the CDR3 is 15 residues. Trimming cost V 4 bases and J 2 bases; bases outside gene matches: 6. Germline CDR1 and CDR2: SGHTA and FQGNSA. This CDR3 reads CASSSPRGLNTEAFF. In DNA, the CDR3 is TGTGCCAGCAGCTCCCCCAGGGGGCTAAACACTGAAGCTTTCTTT.

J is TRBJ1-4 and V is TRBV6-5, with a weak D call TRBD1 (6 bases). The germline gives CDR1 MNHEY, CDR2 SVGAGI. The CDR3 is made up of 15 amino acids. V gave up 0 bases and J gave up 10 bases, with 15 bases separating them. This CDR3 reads CASSYSSGARGKLFF. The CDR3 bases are TGTGCCAGCAGTTACTCGTCCGGGGCCAGGGGAAAACTGTTTTTT.